This TCR beta chain was found in a study of quantifying T cell responses using KT2 cells (dated by TCRdb to about 2017). Notes on the research overall: RNA was DNase-treated and reverse transcribed with TCR alpha and beta constant-region primers, mostly using SuperScript III. Under optimum conditions, the T4 ligation step was estimated to exceed 10% efficiency. To avoid over-amplification, PCR2 was carried out as a SYBR Green qPCR and halted once a predetermined fluorescence threshold was reached. The full study reports these points: A linear scaling of KT2 alpha and beta sequence counts with input KT2 cell number was observed over several orders of magnitude. KT2 sequences were still detected at the lowest spike-in tested, roughly one KT2 cell per 100,000 PBMC. Saturation in the detection of KT2 sequences was observed at very high KT2 spike-in numbers. No side-by-side comparison between this pipeline and other TCR sequencing techniques was included in the study.

This clonotype was seen a handful of times. It lacks a known antigen. One base away there is no much larger clone; base qualities are not given. Known numbers of KT2, a T cell clone whose TCR had been sequenced previously, were spiked into unfractionated PBMC to test the sensitivity and accuracy of the pipeline. KT2 cells were mixed with a fixed number of PBMC to create a range of KT2-to-PBMC ratios. Library preparation used UMI-ligation and nested PCR. Using T4 RNA ligase 1, a single-stranded oligonucleotide bearing the Illumina SP2 sequence plus a UMI was ligated onto the 3' end of the cDNA. PCR1 was run for 4 to 5 cycles (98 degrees C for 15 s, 69 degrees C for 30 s, 72 degrees C for 40 s), and an equimolar mix of RC1.1 and RC1.2, covering TRBC1 and TRBC2, was used as the beta primer. Starting at PCR2, the TCR alpha and beta chains were handled separately, and sample indices and Illumina adaptors were added. The UMI was composed of 12 random nucleotides, arranged as two hexamers separated by a spacer, and was positioned after an 8-base spacer. Sequencing was done on an Illumina MiSeq using v2 2x251 paired-end chemistry, usually with approximately 11 samples per run. To increase diversity, 5-7% PhiX DNA was added to each sequencing library. The study's processing was this. Raw reads were converted to FASTQ with bcl2fastq and were demultiplexed by dual indices with Demultiplexor. V and J genes were assigned by Decombinator through tag matching that permitted a single base-pair mismatch. Collapsinator used UMIs to correct both sequencing errors and frequency errors arising from PCR heterogeneity. CDR3Translator turned Decombinator identifiers into nucleotide sequence, translated that sequence into amino acids, and pulled out the CDR3 based on C- and N-terminal motifs. A cluster of KT2 sequences that shared one unique molecular identifier was counted as a single distinct KT2 TCR. TCRdb cleaned the public reads at Q25 with fastp, built clones with MiXCR and kept in-frame beta chains. Rows are unified per CDR3 protein, each entry keeping the most common DNA and genes. V and J calls and clone size were set by TCRdb, not the authors. The sample table holds around 30,000 distinct CDR3 sequences, of which around 10% were seen once. The ten largest make up 8% to 10% of the sample.

From a lookup of the germline V gene, CDR1 and CDR2 are SGHRS and YFSETQ. V loses 4 bases of germline sequence and J loses 0 bases, and the interval between the two ends is 15 bases. The cysteine opens and the phenylalanine closes a CDR3 of 16 amino acids. The read is trimmed to its CDR3 DNA, 48 bases read in frame from base 1. The chain links TRBV5-1 with TRBJ2-3, with TRBD2 tentatively as D gene (5 bases match). What was sequenced was PBMCs spiked with cells of the T cell clone KT2. The origin of this receptor is a human donor. The CDR3 here reads CASSLDFFPSTDTQYF. The nucleotides are TGCGCCAGCAGCCTGGACTTTTTCCCTAGCACAGATACGCAGTATTTT.